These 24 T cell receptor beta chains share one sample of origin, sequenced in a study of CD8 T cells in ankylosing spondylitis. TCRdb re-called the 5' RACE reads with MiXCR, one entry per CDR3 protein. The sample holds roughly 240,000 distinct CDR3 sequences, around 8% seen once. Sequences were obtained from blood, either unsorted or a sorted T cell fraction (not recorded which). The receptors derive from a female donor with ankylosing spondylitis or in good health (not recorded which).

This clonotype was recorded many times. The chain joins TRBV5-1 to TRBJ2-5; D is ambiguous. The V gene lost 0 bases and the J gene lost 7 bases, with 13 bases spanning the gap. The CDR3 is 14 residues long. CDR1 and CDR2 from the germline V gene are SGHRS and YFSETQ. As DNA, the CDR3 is TGCGCCAGCAGCTTGGAACCGACCCTGGGGACCCAGTACTTC. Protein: CASSLEPTLGTQYF.

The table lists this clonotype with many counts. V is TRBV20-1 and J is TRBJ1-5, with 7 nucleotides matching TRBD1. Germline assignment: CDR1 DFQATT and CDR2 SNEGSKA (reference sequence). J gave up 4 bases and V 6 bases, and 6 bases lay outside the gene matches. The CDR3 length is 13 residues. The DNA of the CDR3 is TGCAGTGCCCCCCGGACAGGAAATCAGCCCCAGCATTTT. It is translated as CSAPRTGNQPQHF.

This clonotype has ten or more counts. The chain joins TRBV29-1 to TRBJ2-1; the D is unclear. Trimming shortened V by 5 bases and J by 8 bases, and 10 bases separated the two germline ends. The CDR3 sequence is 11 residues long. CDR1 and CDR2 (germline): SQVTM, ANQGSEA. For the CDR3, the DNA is TGCAGCGTTCGACATCTGGATGAGCAGTTCTTC. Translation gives CSVRHLDEQFF.

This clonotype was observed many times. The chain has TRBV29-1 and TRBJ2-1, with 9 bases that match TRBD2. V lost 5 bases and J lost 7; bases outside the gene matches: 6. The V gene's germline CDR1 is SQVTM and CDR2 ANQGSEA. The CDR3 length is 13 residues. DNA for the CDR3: TGCAGCGTTCTAGCGGGAATTAGTAATGAGCAGTTCTTC. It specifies CSVLAGISNEQFF.

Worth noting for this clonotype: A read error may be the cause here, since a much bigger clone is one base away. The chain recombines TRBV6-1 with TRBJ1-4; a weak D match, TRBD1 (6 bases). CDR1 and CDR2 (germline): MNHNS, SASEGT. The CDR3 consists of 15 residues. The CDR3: CTSSEGGGAGEKLFF. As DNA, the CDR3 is TGTACCAGCAGTGAAGGGGGGGGGGCTGGTGAAAAACTGTTTTTT.

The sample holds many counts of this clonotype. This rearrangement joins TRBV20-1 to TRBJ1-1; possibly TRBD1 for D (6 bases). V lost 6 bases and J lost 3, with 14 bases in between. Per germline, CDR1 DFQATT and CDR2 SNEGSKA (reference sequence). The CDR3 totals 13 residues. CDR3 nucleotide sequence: TGCAGTGCACCCAAGGGGGGGGACACTGAAGCTTTCTTT. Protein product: CSAPKGGDTEAFF.

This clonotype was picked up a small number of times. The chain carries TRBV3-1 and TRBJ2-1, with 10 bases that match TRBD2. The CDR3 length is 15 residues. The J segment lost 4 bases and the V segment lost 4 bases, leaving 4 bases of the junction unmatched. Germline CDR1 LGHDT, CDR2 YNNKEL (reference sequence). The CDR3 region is CASSPASGGYNEQFF. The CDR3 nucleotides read TGTGCCAGCAGCCCAGCTAGCGGGGGTTACAATGAGCAGTTCTTC.

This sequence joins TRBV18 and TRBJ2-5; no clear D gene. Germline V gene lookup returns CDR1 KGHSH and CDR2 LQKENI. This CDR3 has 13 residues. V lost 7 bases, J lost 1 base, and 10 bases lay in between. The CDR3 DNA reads TGTGCCAGCTGTGGAAGAGCCCAAGAGACCCAGTACTTC. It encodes CASCGRAQETQYF.

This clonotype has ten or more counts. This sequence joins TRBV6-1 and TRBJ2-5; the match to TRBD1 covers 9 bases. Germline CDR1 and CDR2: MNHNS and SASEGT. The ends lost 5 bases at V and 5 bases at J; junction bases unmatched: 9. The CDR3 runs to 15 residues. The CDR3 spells CASSLTDRGRETQYF. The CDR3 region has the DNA TGTGCCAGCAGTCTAACGGACAGGGGCCGGGAGACCCAGTACTTC.

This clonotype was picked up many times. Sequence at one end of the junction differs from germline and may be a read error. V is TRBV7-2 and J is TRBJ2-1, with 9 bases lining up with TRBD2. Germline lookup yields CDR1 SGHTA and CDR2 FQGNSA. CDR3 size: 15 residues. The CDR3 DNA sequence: TGTGCCAGCAGCGTAGCGGGAGCTTCCTACAATGAGCAGTTCTTC. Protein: CASSVAGASYNEQFF.

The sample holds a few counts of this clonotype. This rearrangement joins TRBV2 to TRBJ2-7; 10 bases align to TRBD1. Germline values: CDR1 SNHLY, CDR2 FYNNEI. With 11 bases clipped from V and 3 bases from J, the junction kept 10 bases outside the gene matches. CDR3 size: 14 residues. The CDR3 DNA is TGTGCCTCCAACCAACGGACAGGGGGCTACGAGCAGTACTTC. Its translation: CASNQRTGGYEQYF.

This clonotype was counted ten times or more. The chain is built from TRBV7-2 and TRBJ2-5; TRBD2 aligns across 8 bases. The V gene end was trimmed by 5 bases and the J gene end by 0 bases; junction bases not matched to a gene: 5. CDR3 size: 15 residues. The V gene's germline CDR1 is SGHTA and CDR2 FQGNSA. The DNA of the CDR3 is TGTGCCAGCAGCCGAACTAGCGGCTACCAAGAGACCCAGTACTTC. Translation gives CASSRTSGYQETQYF. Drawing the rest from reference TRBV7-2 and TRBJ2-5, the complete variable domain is GAGVSQSPSNKVTEKGKDVELRCDPISGHTALYWYRQSLGQGLEFLIYFQGNSAPDKSGLPSDRFSAERTGGSVSTLTIQRTQQEDSAVYLCASSRTSGYQETQYFGPGTRLLVL.

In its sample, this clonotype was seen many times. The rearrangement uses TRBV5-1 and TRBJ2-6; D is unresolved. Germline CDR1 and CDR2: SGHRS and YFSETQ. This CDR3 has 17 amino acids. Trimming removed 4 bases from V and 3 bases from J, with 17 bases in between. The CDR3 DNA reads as TGCGCCAGCAGCGCATACAGTGCCAATAATGGGGCCAACGTCCTGACTTTC. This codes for CASSAYSANNGANVLTF. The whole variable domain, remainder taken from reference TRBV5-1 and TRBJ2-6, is KAGVTQTPRYLIKTRGQQVTLSCSPISGHRSVSWYQQTPGQGLQFLFEYFSETQRNKGNFPGRFSGRQFSNSRSEMNVSTLELGDSALYLCASSAYSANNGANVLTFGAGSRLTVL.

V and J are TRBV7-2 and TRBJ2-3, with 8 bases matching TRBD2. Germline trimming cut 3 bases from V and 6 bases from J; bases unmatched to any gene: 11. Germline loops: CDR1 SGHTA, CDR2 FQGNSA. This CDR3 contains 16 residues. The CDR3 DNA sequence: TGTGCCAGCAGCTTCGTAGCGGGATTGAGTAGGGATACGCAGTATTTT. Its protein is CASSFVAGLSRDTQYF. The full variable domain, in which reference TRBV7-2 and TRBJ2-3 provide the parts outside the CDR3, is GAGVSQSPSNKVTEKGKDVELRCDPISGHTALYWYRQSLGQGLEFLIYFQGNSAPDKSGLPSDRFSAERTGGSVSTLTIQRTQQEDSAVYLCASSFVAGLSRDTQYFGPGTRLTVL.

CDR3 region: CASTGLTNYGYTF. The CDR3 DNA is TGTGCCAGCACCGGGCTGACAAACTATGGCTACACCTTC. V is TRBV6-1 and J is TRBJ1-2; D is ambiguous. CDR1 and CDR2 from the germline V gene are MNHNS and SASEGT. This CDR3 contains 13 residues. V lost 7 bases to trimming and J lost 2 bases, with 11 bases between them.

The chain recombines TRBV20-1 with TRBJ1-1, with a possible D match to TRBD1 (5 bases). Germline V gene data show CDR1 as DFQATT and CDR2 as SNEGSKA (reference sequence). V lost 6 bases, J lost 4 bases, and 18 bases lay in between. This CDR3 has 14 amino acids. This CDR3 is CSAQMGRGGTEAFF. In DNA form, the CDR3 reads TGCAGTGCGCAGATGGGGCGGGGGGGCACTGAAGCTTTCTTT.

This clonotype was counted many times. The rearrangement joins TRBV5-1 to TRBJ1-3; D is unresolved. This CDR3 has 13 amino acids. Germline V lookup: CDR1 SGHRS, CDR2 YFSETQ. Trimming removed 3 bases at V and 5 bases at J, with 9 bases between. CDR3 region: CASSSDGRNTIYF. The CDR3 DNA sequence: TGCGCCAGCAGCTCGGACGGCAGAAACACCATATATTTT.

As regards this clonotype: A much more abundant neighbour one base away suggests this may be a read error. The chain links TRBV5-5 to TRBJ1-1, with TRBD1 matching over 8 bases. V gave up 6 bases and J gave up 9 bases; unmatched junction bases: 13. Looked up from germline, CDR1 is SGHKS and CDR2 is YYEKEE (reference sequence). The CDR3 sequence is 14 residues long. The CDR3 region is CASTPRGPGYKAFF. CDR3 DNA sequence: TGTGCCAGCACCCCCAGGGGGCCAGGCTATAAAGCTTTCTTT. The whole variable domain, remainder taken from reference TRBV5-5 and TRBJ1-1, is DAGVTQSPTHLIKTRGQQVTLRCSPISGHKSVSWYQQVLGQGPQFIFQYYEKEERGRGNFPDRFSARQFPNYSSELNVNALLLGDSALYLCASTPRGPGYKAFFGQGTRLTVV.

CDR3 sequence: CASSFTGERAEQYF. CDR3 bases: TGCGCCAGCAGCTTCACAGGCGAACGAGCCGAGCAGTACTTC. V is TRBV5-1 and J is TRBJ2-7; possible D gene TRBD1, 5 bases. Per the germline V gene, CDR1 is SGHRS and CDR2 is YFSETQ. The CDR3 is made up of 14 amino acids. The germline V and J ends were trimmed by 2 bases and 6 bases, with 15 bases remaining between them.

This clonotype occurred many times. The CDR3 nucleotides read TGTGCCAGCAGTTGGACGGGAGGGCCTCAAGAGACCCAGTACTTC. Its translation: CASSWTGGPQETQYF. This chain connects TRBV12-3 or TRBV12-4 to TRBJ2-5; 8 bases map to TRBD2. J was trimmed by 2 bases and V by 4 bases; bases with no gene match: 6. This CDR3 contains 15 residues.

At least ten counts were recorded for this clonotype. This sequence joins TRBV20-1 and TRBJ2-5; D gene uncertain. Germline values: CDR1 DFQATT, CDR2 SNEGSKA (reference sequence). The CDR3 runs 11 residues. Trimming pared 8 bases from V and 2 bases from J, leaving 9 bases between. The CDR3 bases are TGCAGTCCTCAGGATCAAGAGACCCAGTACTTC. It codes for CSPQDQETQYF.

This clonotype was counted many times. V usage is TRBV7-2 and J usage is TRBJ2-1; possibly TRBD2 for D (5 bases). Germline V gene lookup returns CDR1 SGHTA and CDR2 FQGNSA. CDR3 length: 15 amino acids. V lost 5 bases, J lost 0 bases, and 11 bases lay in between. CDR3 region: CASSRQRSSYNEQFF. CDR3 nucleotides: TGTGCCAGCAGCCGGCAGCGGAGCTCCTACAATGAGCAGTTCTTC.

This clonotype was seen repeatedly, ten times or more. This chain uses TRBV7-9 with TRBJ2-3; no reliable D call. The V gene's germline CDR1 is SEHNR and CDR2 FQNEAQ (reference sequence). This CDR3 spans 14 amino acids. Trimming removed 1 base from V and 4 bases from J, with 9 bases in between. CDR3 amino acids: CASSLELLADTQYF. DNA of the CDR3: TGTGCCAGCAGCTTAGAATTGCTCGCAGATACGCAGTATTTT.

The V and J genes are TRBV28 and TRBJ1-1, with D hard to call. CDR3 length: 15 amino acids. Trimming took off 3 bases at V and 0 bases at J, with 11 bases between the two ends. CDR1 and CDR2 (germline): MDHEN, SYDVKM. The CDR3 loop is CASSFSASMNTEAFF. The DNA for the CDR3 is TGTGCCAGCAGTTTTAGCGCGAGCATGAACACTGAAGCTTTCTTT.